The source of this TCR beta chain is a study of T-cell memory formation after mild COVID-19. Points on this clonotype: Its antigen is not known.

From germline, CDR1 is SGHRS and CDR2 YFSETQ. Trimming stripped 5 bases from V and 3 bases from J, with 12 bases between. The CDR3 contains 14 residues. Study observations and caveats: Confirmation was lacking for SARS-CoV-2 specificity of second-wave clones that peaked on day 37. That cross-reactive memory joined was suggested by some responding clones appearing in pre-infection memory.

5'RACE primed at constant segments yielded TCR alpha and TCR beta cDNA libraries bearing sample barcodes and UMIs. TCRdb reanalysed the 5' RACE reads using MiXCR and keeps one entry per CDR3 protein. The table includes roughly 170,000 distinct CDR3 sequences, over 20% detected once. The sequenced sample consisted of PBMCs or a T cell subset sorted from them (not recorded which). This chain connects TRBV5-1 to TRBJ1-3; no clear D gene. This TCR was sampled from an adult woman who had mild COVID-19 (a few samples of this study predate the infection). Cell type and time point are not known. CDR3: CASRAVLFGNTIYF. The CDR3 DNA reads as TGCGCCAGCAGGGCAGTTCTTTTTGGAAACACCATATATTTT.